This TCR beta chain stems from a study of shared clonotypes between healthy human individuals. The assay ran at deep level. Authors' analysis steps: ImmunoSEQ supplied junction-only sequences lacking quality scores, so filtering was different. Produced via immunoSEQ multiplex PCR; TCRdb's table is partial and in-frame only. V, J and clone size are those of that table, while D and trimming were read from the DNA. The repertoire holds some 2.1 million clones, with roughly 96% as singletons. V was pared by 6 bases and J by 1 base, with 15 bases between. The CDR3 has 15 amino acids. The germline V gene encodes CDR1 MNHNY and CDR2 SVGAGI (reference sequence). This clone appeared once. The antigen is unknown. Broader study findings: Genetic and exposure-history diversity was limited by the few donors.

The specimen sequenced was naive CD4+ T cells sorted from blood. Sample subset: CD45RA+ positively selected. J is TRBJ1-1 and V is TRBV6-6, with D unclear. This TCR derives from a man between 18 and 35 years old in good health. The CDR3 nucleotides read TGTGCCAGCAGCAATGGTCCCGGAGAGAACACTGAAGCTTTCTTT. This encodes CASSNGPGENTEAFF.